Following are 5 T cell receptor beta chains from one sample sequenced in a study of cytomegalovirus exposure and HLA in healthy donors. A multiplex PCR was run with 60 Vbeta primers and 13 Jbeta primers. Assay: immunoSEQ multiplex PCR; the TCRdb copy retains only in-frame clones and omits some. This table holds approximately 150,000 clones, 79% found once. Sequenced sample: PBMCs. These receptors all come from a man in his forties or fifties in good health and CMV-seropositive.

The chain has TRBV5-1 and TRBJ1-2; TRBD1 matches 7 bases. The J segment lost 0 bases and the V segment lost 3 bases, leaving 2 bases of the junction unmatched. Germline CDR1 is SGHRS and CDR2 is YFSETQ. This CDR3 contains 14 residues. CDR3 loop: CASSWDSSNYGYTF. The DNA for the CDR3 is TGCGCCAGCAGCTGGGACAGCTCTAACTATGGCTACACCTTC.

V is TRBV2 and J is TRBJ1-3; 9 nucleotides align to TRBD1. Trimming took 6 bases from V and 3 from J; bases not matched to a gene: 9. The germline V gene encodes CDR1 SNHLY and CDR2 FYNNEI. The CDR3 is 16 residues long. CDR3 amino acids: CASRSPGQGFGNTIYF. The CDR3 nucleotides are TGTGCCAGCAGGTCTCCGGGACAGGGTTTTGGAAACACCATATATTTT.

V gene TRBV28 combines with J gene TRBJ2-4; D remains unclear. Trimming shortened V by 2 bases and J by 0 bases, and 17 bases separated the two germline ends. Germline lookup yields CDR1 MDHEN and CDR2 SYDVKM. The CDR3 runs to 18 residues. The CDR3 region has the DNA TGTGCCAGCAGTTTACAGGTTGGCAGGAAGTTAGCCAAAAACATTCAGTACTTC. Protein: CASSLQVGRKLAKNIQYF.

By share, this clone ranks as medium-sized. The DNA of the CDR3 is TGTGCCAGCAGCCCCCACGGACAGGGTTCGAATGGCTACACCTTC. This sequence encodes CASSPHGQGSNGYTF. This chain connects TRBV7-9 to TRBJ1-2; 8 bases line up with TRBD1. Germline lookup yields CDR1 SEHNR and CDR2 FQNEAQ (reference sequence). CDR3 size: 15 residues. With V trimmed by 5 bases and J by 6 bases, 11 bases remained unmatched.

This clone was observed a few times. The V call is TRBV5-1, the J call TRBJ2-1; a possible D gene is TRBD2 (5 bases). Trimming pared 3 bases from V and 3 bases from J, leaving 13 bases between. CDR3 length equals 15 residues. Germline-derived CDR1 and CDR2 are SGHRS and YFSETQ. The CDR3 reads CASSWPLRDYNEQFF. CDR3 DNA sequence: TGCGCCAGCAGCTGGCCTCTCCGGGACTACAATGAGCAGTTCTTC.